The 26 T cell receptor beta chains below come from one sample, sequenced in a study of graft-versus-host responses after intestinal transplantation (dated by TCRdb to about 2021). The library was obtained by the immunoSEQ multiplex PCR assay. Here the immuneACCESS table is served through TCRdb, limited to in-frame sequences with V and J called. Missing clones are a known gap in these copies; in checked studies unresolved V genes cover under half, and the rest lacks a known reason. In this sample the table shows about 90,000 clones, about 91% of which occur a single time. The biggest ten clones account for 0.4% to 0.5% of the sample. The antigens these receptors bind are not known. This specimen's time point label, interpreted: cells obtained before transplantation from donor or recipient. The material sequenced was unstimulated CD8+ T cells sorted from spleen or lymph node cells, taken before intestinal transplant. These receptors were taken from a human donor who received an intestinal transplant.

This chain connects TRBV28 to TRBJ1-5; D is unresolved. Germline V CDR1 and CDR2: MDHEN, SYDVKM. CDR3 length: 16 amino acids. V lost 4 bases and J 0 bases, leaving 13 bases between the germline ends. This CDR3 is CASSYRRGYSNQPQHF. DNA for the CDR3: TGTGCCAGCAGTTATAGGAGAGGTTATAGCAATCAGCCCCAGCATTTT. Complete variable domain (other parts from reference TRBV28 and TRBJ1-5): DVKVTQSSRYLVKRTGEKVFLECVQDMDHENMFWYRQDPGLGLRLIYFSYDVKMKEKGDIPEGYSVSREKKERFSLILESASTNQTSMYLCASSYRRGYSNQPQHFGDGTRLSIL.

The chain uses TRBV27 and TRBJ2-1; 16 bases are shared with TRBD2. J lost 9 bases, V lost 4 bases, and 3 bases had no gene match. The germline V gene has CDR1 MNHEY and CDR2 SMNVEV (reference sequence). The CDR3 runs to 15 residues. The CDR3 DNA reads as TGTGCCAGCAGTTCGGGGACTAGCGGGAGGGGTGAGCAGTTCTTC. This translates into CASSSGTSGRGEQFF.

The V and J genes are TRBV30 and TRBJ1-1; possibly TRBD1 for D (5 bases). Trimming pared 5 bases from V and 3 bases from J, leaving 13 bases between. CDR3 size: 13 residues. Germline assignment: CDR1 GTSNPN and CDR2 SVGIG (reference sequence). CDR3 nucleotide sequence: TGTGCCTGGTTAGGACAACCTCACACTGAAGCTTTCTTT. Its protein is CAWLGQPHTEAFF.

In DNA, the CDR3 is TGTGCCAGCAGCCGGCTAGCGCTCACCCCAGATACGCAGTATTTT. It codes for CASSRLALTPDTQYF. The V and J genes are TRBV7-2 and TRBJ2-3; a weak D match, TRBD2 (6 bases). Trimming took off 5 bases at V and 4 bases at J, with 16 bases between the two ends. Germline CDR1 reads SGHTA; CDR2 reads FQGNSA. The CDR3 is 15 amino acids.

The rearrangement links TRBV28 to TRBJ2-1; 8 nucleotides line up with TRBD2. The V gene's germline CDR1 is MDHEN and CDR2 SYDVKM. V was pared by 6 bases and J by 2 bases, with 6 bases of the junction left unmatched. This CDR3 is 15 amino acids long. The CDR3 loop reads CASSPGTRPYNEQFF. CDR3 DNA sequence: TGTGCCAGCAGCCCTGGGACTAGGCCCTACAATGAGCAGTTCTTC.

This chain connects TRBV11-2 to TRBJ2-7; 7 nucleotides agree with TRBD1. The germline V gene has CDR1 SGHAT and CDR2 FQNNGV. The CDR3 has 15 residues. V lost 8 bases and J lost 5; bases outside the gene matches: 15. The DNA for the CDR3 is TGTGCCAGCCATGATCGGGCAGGGGGTTTGCACGAGCAGTACTTC. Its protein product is CASHDRAGGLHEQYF.

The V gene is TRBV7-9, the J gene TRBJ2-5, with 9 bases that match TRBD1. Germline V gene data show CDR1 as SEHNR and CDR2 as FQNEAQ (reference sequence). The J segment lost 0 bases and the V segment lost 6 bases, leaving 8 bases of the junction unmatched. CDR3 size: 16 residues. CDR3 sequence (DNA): TGTGCCAGCAGATCCTCCGGGACAGGGTACCAAGAGACCCAGTACTTC. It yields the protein CASRSSGTGYQETQYF.

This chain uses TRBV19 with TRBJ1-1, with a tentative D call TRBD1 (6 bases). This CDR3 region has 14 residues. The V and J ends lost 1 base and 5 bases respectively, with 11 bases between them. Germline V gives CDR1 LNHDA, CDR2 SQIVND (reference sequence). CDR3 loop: CASSIATGGTEAFF. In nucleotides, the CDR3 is TGTGCCAGTAGTATAGCGACAGGTGGAACTGAAGCTTTCTTT.

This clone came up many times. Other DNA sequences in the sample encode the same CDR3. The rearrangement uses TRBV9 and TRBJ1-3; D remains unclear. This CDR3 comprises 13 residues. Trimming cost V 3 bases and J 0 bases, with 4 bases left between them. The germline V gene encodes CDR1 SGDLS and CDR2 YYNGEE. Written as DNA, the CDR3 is TGTGCCAGCAGCGACAGCTCTGGAAACACCATATATTTT. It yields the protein CASSDSSGNTIYF.

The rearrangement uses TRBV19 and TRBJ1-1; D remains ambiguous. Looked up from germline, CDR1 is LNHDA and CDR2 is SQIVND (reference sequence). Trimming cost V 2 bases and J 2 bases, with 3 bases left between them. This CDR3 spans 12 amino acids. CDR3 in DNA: TGTGCCAGTAGTATACTTAACACTGAAGCTTTCTTT. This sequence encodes CASSILNTEAFF.

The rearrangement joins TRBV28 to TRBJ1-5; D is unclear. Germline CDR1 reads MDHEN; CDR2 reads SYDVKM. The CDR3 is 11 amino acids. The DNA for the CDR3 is TGTGTTATATTGTGCAATCAGCCCCAGCATTTT. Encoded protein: CVILCNQPQHF. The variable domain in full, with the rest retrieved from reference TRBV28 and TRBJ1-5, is DVKVTQSSRYLVKRTGEKVFLECVQDMDHENMFWYRQDPGLGLRLIYFSYDVKMKEKGDIPEGYSVSREKKERFSLILESASTNQTSMYLCVILCNQPQHFGDGTRLSIL.

The CDR3: CASSQADSSSYEQYF. The CDR3 DNA sequence: TGCGCCAGCAGCCAGGCGGACAGCAGCTCCTACGAGCAGTACTTC. The V call is TRBV4-1, the J call TRBJ2-7; D may be TRBD1 (6 bases). Trimming stripped 3 bases from V and 0 bases from J, with 12 bases between. The germline V gene encodes CDR1 MGHRA and CDR2 YSYEKL. The CDR3 totals 15 residues.

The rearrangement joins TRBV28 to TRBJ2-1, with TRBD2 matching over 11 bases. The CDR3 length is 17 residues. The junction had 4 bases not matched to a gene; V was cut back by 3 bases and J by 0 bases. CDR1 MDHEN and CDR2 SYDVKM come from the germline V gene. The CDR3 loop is CASSLRLAGFSYNEQFF. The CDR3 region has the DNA TGTGCCAGCAGTTTGAGACTAGCGGGGTTCTCCTACAATGAGCAGTTCTTC.

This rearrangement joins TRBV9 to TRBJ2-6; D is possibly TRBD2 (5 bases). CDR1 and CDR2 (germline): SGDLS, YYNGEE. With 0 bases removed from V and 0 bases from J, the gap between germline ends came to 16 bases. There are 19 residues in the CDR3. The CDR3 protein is CASSVDGRSGSSGANVLTF. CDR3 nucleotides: TGTGCCAGCAGCGTAGATGGGAGATCGGGAAGCTCTGGGGCCAACGTCCTGACTTTC.

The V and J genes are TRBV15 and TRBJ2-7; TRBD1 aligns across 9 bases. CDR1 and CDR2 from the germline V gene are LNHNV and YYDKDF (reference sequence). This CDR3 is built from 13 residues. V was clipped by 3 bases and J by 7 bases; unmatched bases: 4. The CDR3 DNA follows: TGTGCCACCAGCAGCACAGGGGGCTGGGAGCAGTACTTC. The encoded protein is CATSSTGGWEQYF.

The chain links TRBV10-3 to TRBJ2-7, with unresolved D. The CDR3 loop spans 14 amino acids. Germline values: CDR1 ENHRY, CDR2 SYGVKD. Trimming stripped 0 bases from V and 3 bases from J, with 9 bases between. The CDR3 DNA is TGTGCCATCAGTGAGTCGTCGCAGTTCTACGAGCAGTACTTC. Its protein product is CAISESSQFYEQYF.

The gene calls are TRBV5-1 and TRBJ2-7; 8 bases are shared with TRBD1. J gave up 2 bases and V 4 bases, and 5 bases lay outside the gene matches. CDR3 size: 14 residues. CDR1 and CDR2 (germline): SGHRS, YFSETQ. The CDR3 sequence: CASSGPGQAYEQYF. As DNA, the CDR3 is TGCGCCAGCAGCGGGCCGGGACAGGCCTACGAGCAGTACTTC.

The CDR3 is CASRTSENTGELFF. The CDR3 bases are TGTGCCAGCAGGACTAGCGAAAACACCGGGGAGCTGTTTTTT. The chain uses TRBV5-4 and TRBJ2-2, with TRBD2 identical over 8 bases. V lost 5 bases, J lost 2 bases, and 2 bases stayed unmatched. Germline assignment: CDR1 SGHNT and CDR2 YYREEE (reference sequence). The CDR3 runs 14 residues.

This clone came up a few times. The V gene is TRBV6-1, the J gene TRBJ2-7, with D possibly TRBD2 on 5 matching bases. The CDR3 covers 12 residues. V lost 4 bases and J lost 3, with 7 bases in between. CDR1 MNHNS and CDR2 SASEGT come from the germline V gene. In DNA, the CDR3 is TGTGCCAGCAGTGGGGAGAGCTACGAGCAGTACTTC. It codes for CASSGESYEQYF.

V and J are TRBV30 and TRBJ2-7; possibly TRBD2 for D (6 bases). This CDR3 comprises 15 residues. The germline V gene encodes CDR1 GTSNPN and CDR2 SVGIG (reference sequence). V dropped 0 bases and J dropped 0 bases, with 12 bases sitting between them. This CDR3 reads CAWSVDGGNSYEQYF. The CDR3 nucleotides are TGTGCCTGGAGTGTAGACGGGGGAAACTCCTACGAGCAGTACTTC.

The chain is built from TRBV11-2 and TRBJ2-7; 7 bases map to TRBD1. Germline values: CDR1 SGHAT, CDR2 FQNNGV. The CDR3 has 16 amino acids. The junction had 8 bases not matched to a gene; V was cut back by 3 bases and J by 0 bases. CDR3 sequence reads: CASSFQHRGYSYEQYF. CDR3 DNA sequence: TGTGCCAGCAGCTTCCAACACAGGGGATACTCCTACGAGCAGTACTTC.

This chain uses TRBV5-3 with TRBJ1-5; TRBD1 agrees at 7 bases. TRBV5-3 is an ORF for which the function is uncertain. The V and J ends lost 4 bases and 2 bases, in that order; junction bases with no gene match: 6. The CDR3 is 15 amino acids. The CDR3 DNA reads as TGTGCCAGAAGCATGAACAGGGGCGGCAATCAGCCCCAGCATTTT. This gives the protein CARSMNRGGNQPQHF.

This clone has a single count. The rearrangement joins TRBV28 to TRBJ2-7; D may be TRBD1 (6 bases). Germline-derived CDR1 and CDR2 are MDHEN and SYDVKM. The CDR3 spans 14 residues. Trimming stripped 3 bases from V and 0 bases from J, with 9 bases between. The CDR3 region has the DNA TGTGCCAGCAGTTTTGGACAGAGCTCCTACGAGCAGTACTTC. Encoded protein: CASSFGQSSYEQYF.

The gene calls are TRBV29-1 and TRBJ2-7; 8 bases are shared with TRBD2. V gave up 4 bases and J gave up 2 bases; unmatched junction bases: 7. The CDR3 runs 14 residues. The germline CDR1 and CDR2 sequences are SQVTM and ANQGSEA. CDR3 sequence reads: CSVAWREAPYEQYF. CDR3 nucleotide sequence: TGCAGCGTTGCTTGGCGGGAGGCCCCCTACGAGCAGTACTTC.

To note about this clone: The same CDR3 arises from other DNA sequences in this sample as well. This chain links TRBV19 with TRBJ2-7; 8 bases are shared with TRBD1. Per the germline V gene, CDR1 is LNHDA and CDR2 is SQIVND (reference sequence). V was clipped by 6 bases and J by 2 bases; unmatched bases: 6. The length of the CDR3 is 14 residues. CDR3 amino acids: CASSPGQGPYEQYF. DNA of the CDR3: TGTGCCAGTAGCCCAGGACAGGGCCCCTACGAGCAGTACTTC.

The CDR3 protein is CASSHQTEYNTEAFF. The CDR3 DNA reads TGTGCCAGCAGCCACCAGACAGAATATAACACTGAAGCTTTCTTT. This chain links TRBV6-5 with TRBJ1-1; tentatively, D is TRBD1 (5 bases). This CDR3 is 15 amino acids long. Per the germline V gene, CDR1 is MNHEY and CDR2 is SVGAGI. The V gene lost 6 bases and the J gene lost 2 bases, with 16 bases spanning the gap.